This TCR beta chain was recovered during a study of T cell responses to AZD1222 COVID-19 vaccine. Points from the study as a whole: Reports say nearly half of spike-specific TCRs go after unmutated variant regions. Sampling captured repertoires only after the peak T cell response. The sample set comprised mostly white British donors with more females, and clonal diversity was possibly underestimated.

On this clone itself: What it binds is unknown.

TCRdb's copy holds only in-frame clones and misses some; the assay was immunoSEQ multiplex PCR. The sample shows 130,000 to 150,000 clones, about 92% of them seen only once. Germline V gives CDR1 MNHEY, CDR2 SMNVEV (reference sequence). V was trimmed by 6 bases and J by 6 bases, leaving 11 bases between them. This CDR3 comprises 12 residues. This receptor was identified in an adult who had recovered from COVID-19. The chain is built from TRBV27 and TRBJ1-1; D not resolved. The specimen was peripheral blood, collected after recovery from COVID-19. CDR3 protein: CASSPDLAEAFF. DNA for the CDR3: TGTGCCAGCAGCCCGGACCTAGCTGAAGCTTTCTTT.